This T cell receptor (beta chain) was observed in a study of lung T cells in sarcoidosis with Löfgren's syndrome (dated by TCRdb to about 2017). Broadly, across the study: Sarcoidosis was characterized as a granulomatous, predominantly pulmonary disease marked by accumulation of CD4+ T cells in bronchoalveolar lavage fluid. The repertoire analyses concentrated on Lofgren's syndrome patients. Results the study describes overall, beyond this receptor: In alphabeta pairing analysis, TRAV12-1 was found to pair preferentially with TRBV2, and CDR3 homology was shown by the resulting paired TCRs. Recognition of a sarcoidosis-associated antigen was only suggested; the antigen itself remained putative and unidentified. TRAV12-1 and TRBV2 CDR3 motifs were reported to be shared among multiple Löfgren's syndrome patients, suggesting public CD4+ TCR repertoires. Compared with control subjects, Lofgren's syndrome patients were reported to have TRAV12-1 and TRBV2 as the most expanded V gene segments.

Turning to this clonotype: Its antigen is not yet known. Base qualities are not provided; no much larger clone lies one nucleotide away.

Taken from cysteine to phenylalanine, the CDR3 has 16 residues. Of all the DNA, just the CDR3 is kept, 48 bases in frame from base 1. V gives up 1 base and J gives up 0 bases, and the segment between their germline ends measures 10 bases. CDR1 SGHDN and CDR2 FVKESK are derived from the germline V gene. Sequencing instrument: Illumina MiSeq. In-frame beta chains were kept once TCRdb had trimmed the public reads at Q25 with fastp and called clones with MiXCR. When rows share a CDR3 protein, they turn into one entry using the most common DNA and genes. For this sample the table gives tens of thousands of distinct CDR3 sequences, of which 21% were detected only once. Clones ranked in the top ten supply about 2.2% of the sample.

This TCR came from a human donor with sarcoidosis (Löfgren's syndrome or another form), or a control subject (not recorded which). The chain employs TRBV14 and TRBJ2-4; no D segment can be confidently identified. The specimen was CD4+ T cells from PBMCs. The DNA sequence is TGTGCCAGCAGCCAAGGTGTAGGATTAGCCAAAAACATTCAGTACTTC. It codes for CASSQGVGLAKNIQYF.